This T cell receptor beta chain was sequenced for a study of cytomegalovirus exposure and HLA in healthy donors. General study results and limits: Most TCR sequences showed up rarely, but some public TCRs showed up in many donors. HLA alleles showed associations with about 17,000 TCR beta sequences in a later analysis, at a 0.05 false discovery rate.

Notes on this clone: Its matching antigen is unknown.

The PCR contained 60 Vbeta and 13 Jbeta primers. The data were produced by immunoSEQ multiplex PCR, yet TCRdb's version contains in-frame clones alone and is incomplete. The data show some 100,000 clones, with over 70% seen just once and 11% held by the top ten. The CDR3 has 14 amino acids. Germline values: CDR1 LNHDA, CDR2 SQIVND (reference sequence). The V and J ends lost 4 bases and 0 bases respectively, with 10 bases between them. The TCR was taken from a woman between 50 and 59 years old in good health and CMV-seropositive. The sample taken for sequencing was PBMCs. This sequence joins TRBV19 and TRBJ2-7, with a possible D match to TRBD1 (6 bases). CDR3 residues: CASSTRDISYEQYF. The CDR3 bases are TGTGCCAGTAGTACCCGGGACATCTCCTACGAGCAGTACTTC. The full variable domain, in which reference TRBV19 and TRBJ2-7 provide the parts outside the CDR3, is DGGITQSPKYLFRKEGQNVTLSCEQNLNHDAMYWYRQDPGQGLRLIYYSQIVNDFQKGDIAEGYSVSREKKESFPLTVTSAQKNPTAFYLCASSTRDISYEQYFGPGTRLTVT.